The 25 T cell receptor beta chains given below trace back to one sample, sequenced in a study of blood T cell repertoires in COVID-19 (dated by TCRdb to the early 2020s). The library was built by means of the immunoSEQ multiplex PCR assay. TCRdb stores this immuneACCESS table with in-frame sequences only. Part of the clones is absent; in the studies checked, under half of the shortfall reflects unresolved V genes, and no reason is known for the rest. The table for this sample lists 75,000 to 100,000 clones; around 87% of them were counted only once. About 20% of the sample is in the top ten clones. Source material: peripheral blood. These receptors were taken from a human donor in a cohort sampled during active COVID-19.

The CDR3 DNA is TGTGCCAGCAGCCTGGGCACCTACAATGAGCAGTTCTTC. It yields the protein CASSLGTYNEQFF. The chain combines TRBV11-3 with TRBJ2-1, with no clear D. This CDR3 has 13 residues. CDR1 SGHNT and CDR2 YENEEA come from the germline V gene. V lost 5 bases, J lost 2 bases, and 7 bases lay in between.

The CDR3 region is CASSLGGDNQPQHF. The CDR3, as DNA: TGTGCCAGCAGCTTAGGAGGCGACAATCAGCCCCAGCATTTT. This chain connects TRBV7-2 to TRBJ1-5; no clear D gene. Germline V gene data show CDR1 as SGHTA and CDR2 as FQGNSA. CDR3 length equals 14 residues. Trimming took 1 base from V and 3 from J, leaving 7 bases between them.

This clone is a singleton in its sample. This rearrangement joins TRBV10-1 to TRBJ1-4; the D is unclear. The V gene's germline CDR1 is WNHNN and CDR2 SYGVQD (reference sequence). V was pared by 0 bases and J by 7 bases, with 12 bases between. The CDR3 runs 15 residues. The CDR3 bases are TGCGCCAGCAGTGAGTCTCGGGGTTCGAGTGAAAAACTGTTTTTT. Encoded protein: CASSESRGSSEKLFF.

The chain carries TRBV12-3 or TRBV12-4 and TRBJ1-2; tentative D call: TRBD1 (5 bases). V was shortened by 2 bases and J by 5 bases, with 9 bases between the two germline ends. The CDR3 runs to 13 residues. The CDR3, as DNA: TGTGCCAGCAGTTTACGGGGGGAATATGGCTACACCTTC. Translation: CASSLRGEYGYTF.

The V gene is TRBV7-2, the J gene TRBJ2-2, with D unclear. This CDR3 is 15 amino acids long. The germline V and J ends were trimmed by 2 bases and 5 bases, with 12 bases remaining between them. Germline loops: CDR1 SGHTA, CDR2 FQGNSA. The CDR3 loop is CASSLSPIPTGELFF. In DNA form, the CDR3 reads TGTGCCAGCAGCTTATCACCTATTCCGACCGGGGAGCTGTTTTTT.

The CDR3 region is CASSFRGRAGYTF. For the CDR3, the DNA is TGTGCCAGCAGTTTCCGGGGTAGGGCTGGCTACACCTTC. The rearrangement uses TRBV12-3 or TRBV12-4 and TRBJ1-2; D gene unclear. The CDR3 sequence is 13 residues long. V was shortened by 3 bases and J by 7 bases, with 12 bases between the two germline ends.

CDR3 DNA sequence: TGCGCCAGCAGCCGGGAGGGGACTAGCGGTAACACAGATACGCAGTATTTT. Residues: CASSREGTSGNTDTQYF. The rearrangement joins TRBV4-1 to TRBJ2-3, with TRBD2 matching 11 bases. CDR3 length equals 17 residues. Germline V lookup: CDR1 MGHRA, CDR2 YSYEKL. Germline trimming cut 4 bases from V and 2 bases from J; bases unmatched to any gene: 8.

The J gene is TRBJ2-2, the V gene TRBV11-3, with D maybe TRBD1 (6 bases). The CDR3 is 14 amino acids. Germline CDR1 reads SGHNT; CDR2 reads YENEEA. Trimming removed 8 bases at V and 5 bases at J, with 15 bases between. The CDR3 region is CASANRAGTGELFF. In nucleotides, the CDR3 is TGTGCCAGCGCCAACAGGGCGGGTACCGGGGAGCTGTTTTTT.

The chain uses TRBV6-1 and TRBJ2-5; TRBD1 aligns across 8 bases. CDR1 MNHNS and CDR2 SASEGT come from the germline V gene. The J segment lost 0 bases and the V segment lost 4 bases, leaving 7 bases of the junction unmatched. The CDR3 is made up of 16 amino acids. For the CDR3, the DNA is TGTGCCAGCAGTGGGCTTCGACAGGGGAACCAAGAGACCCAGTACTTC. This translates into CASSGLRQGNQETQYF.

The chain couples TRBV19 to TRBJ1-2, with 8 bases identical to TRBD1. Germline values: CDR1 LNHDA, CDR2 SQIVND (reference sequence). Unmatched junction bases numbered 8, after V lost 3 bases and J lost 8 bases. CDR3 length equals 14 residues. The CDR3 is CASSIQGAYPGYTF. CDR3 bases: TGTGCCAGTAGTATCCAGGGGGCGTATCCAGGCTACACCTTC.

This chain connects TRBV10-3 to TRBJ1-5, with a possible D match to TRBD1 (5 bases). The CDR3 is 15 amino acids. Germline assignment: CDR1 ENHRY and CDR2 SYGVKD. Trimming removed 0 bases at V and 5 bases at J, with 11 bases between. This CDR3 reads CAISESGGSDQPQHF. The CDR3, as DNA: TGTGCCATCAGTGAGTCGGGGGGGAGTGATCAGCCCCAGCATTTT.

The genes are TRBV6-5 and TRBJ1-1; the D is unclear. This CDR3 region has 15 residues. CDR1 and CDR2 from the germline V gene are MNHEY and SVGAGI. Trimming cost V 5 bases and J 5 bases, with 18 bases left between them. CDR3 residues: CASSRWEPPGTEAFF. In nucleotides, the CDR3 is TGTGCCAGCAGTAGGTGGGAGCCGCCGGGGACTGAAGCTTTCTTT.

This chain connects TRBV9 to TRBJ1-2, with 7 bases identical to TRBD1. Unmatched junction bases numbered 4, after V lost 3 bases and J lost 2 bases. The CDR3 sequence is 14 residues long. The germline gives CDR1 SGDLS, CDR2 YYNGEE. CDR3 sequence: CASSDLTGNYGYTF. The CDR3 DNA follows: TGTGCCAGCAGCGACCTGACAGGGAACTATGGCTACACCTTC.

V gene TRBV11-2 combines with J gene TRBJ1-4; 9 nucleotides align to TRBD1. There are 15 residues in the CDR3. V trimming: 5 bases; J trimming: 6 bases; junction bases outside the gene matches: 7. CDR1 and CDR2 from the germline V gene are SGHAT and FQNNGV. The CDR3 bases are TGTGCCAGCAGCCCAACAGGGGGCGCGGATGAAAAACTGTTTTTT. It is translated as CASSPTGGADEKLFF.

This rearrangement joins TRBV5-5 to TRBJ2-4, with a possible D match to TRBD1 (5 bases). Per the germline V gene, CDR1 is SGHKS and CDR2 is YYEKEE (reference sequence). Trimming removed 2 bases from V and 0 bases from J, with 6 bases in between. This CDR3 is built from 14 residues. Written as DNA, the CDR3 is TGTGCCAGCAGCTTCAGGGAAGCCAAAAACATTCAGTACTTC. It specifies CASSFREAKNIQYF.

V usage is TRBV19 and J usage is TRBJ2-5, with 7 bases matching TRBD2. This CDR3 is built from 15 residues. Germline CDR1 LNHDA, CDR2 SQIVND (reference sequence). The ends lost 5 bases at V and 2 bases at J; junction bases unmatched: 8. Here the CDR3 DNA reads TGTGCCAGTAGTCCCGTAGCGGGCTTACAAGAGACCCAGTACTTC. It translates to CASSPVAGLQETQYF.

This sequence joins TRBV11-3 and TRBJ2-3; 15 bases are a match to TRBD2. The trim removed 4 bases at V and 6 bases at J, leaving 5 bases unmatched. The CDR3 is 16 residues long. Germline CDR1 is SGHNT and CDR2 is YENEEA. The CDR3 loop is CASSSGLAGGWDTQYF. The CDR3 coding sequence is TGTGCCAGCAGCTCGGGACTAGCGGGAGGTTGGGATACGCAGTATTTT.

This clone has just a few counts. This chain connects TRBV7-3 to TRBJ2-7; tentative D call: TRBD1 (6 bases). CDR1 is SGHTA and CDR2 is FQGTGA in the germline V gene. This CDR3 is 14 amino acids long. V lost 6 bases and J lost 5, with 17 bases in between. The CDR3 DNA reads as TGTGCCAGCAGTCCTGGTACAGGGACCCACGAGCAGTACTTC. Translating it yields CASSPGTGTHEQYF.

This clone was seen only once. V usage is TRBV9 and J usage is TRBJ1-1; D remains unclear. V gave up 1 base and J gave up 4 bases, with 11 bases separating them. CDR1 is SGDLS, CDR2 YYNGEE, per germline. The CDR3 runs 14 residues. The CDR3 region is CASSVKTTSTEAFF. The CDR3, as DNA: TGTGCCAGCAGCGTAAAGACGACTAGCACTGAAGCTTTCTTT.

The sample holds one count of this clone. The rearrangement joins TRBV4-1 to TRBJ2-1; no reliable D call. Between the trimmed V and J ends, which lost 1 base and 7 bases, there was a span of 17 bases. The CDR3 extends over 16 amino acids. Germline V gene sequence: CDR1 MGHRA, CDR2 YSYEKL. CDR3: CASSQGDSVSYNEQFF. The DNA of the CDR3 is TGCGCCAGCAGCCAAGGAGACTCGGTATCTTATAATGAGCAGTTCTTC.

The CDR3 protein is CASSSPSGLAGSSADTQYF. For the CDR3, the DNA is TGTGCCAGCAGCTCACCATCGGGACTAGCGGGGTCGAGCGCAGATACGCAGTATTTT. The chain links TRBV5-4 to TRBJ2-3, with TRBD2 matching 13 bases. This CDR3 contains 19 residues. Germline V gives CDR1 SGHNT, CDR2 YYREEE (reference sequence). V was clipped by 3 bases and J by 4 bases; unmatched bases: 14.

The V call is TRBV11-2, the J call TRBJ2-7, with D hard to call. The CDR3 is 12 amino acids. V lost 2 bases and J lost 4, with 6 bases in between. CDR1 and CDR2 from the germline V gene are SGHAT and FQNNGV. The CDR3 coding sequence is TGTGCCAGCAGCTTACCCAGATACGAGCAGTACTTC. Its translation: CASSLPRYEQYF.

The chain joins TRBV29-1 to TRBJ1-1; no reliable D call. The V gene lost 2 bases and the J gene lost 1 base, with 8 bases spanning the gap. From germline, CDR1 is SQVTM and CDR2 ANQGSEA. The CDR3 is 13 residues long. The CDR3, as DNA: TGCAGCGTTGAAATTACAGCGAACACTGAAGCTTTCTTT. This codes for CSVEITANTEAFF. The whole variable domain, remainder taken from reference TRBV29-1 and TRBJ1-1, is SAVISQKPSRDICQRGTSLTIQCQVDSQVTMMFWYRQQPGQSLTLIATANQGSEATYESGFVIDKFPISRPNLTFSTLTVSNMSPEDSSIYLCSVEITANTEAFFGQGTRLTVV.

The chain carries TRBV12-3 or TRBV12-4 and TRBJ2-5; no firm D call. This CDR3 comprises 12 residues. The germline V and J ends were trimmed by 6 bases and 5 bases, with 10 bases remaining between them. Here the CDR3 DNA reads TGTGCCAGCAGCCTAGTTGGGGAGACCCAGTACTTC. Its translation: CASSLVGETQYF.

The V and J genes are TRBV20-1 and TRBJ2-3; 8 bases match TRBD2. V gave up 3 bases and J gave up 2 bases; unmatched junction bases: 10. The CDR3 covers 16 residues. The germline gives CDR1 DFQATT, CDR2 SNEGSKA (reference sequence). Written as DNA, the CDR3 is TGCAGTGCTAGTCGAAGCGGGAGTCGGGACACAGATACGCAGTATTTT. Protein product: CSASRSGSRDTDTQYF.